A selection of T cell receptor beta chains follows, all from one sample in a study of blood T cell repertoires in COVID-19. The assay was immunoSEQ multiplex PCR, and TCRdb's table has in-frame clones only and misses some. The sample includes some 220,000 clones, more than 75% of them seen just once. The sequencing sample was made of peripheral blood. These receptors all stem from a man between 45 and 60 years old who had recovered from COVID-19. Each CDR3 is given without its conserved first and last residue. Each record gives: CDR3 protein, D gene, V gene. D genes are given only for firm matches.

cdr3_aa: ASSLFLRTPLTDTQY
d_call: NA
v_call: TRBV5-5

cdr3_aa: ASSGTGPMNTEAF
d_call: NA
v_call: TRBV5-4

cdr3_aa: ASSQDWGRQETQY
d_call: NA
v_call: TRBV3-1/TRBV3-2

cdr3_aa: ASSPDKYEQY
d_call: NA
v_call: TRBV28

cdr3_aa: AWSGQGSQPQH
d_call: TRBD1
v_call: TRBV30

cdr3_aa: ASSRLETNTEAF
d_call: NA
v_call: TRBV18

cdr3_aa: ASSLTEFTEAF
d_call: NA
v_call: TRBV7-2

cdr3_aa: ASSIRQDNEKLF
d_call: NA
v_call: TRBV9

cdr3_aa: ASSRSRGGNHSNQPQH
d_call: NA
v_call: TRBV21-1

cdr3_aa: ASSMTLNSYEQY
d_call: NA
v_call: TRBV28

cdr3_aa: ATSREQGSSSEQY
d_call: NA
v_call: TRBV15

cdr3_aa: ASSLVVQERNYGYT
d_call: NA
v_call: TRBV5-5

cdr3_aa: ASSPPGTSAEQY
d_call: TRBD2
v_call: TRBV18

cdr3_aa: ASNLLAGHTEQF
d_call: TRBD2
v_call: TRBV11-2

cdr3_aa: ASSRLAGGYNEQF
d_call: TRBD2
v_call: TRBV3-1/TRBV3-2

cdr3_aa: ASSYSSGRAPYEQY
d_call: TRBD2
v_call: TRBV6-5

cdr3_aa: ASSEGRVHPNEQF
d_call: NA
v_call: TRBV6-1